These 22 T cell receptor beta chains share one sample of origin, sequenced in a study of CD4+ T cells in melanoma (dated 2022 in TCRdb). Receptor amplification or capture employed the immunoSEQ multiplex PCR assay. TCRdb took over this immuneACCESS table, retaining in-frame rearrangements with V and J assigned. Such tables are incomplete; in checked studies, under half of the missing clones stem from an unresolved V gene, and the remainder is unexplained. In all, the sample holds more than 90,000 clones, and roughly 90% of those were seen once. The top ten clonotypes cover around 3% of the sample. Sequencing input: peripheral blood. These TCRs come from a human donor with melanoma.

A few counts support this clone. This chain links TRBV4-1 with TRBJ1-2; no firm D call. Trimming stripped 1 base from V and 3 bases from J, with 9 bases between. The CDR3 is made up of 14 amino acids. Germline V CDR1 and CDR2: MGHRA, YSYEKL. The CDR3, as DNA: TGCGCCAGCAGCCAAGCGCGGGCGGACTATGGCTACACCTTC. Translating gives CASSQARADYGYTF.

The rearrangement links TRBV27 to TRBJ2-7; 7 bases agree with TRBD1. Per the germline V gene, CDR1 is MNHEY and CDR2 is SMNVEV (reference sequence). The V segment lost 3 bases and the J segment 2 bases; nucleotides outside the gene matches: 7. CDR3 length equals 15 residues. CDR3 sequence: CASSFDRVSTYEQYF. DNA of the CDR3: TGTGCCAGCAGTTTCGACAGGGTTAGTACCTACGAGCAGTACTTC.

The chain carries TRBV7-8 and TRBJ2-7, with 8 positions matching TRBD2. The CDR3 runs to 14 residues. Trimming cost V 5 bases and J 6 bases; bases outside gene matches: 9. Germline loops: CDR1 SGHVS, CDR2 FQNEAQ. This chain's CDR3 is CASSHLSGMGEQYF. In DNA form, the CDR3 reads TGTGCCAGCAGCCATCTTAGCGGGATGGGCGAGCAGTACTTC.

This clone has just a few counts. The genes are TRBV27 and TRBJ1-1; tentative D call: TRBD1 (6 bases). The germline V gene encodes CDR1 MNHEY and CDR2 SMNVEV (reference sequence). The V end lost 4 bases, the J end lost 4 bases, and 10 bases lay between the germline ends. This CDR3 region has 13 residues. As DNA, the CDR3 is TGTGCCAGCAGTTCTCACAGGGTCACTGAAGCTTTCTTT. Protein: CASSSHRVTEAFF.

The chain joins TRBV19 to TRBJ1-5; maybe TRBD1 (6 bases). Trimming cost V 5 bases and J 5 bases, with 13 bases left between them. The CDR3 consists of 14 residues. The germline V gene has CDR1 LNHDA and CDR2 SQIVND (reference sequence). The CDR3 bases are TGTGCCAGTAGTCCAAACAGGGTAGATCAGCCCCAGCATTTT. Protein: CASSPNRVDQPQHF.

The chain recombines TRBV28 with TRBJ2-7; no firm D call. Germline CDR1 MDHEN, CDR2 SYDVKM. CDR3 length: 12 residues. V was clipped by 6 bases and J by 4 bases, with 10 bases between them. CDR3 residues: CASSLGLYEQYF. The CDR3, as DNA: TGTGCCAGCAGCCTCGGATTATACGAGCAGTACTTC.

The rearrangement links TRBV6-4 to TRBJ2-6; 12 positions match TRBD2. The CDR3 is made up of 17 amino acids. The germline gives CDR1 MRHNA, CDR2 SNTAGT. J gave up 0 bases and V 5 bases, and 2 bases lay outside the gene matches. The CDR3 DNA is TGTGCCAGCAGTCCGACTAGCGGGAGCTCTGGGGCCAACGTCCTGACTTTC. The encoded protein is CASSPTSGSSGANVLTF.

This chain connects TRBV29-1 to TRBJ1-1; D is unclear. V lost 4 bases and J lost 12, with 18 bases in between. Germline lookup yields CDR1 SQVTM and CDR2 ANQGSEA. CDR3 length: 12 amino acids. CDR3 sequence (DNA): TGCAGCGTTGTTGGCCGTTCTTCCGTGTCTTTCTTT. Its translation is CSVVGRSSVSFF.

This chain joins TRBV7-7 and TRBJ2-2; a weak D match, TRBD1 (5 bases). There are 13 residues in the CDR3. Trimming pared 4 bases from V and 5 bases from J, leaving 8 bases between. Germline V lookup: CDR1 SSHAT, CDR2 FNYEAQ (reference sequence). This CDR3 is CASSSAGTGELFF. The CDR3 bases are TGTGCCAGCAGCTCCGCAGGGACCGGGGAGCTGTTTTTT.

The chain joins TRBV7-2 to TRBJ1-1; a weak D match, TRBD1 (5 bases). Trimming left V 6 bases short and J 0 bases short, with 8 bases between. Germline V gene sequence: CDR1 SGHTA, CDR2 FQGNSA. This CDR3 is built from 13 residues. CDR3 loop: CASRGGLNTEAFF. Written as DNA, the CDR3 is TGTGCCAGCAGGGGGGGTCTGAACACTGAAGCTTTCTTT.

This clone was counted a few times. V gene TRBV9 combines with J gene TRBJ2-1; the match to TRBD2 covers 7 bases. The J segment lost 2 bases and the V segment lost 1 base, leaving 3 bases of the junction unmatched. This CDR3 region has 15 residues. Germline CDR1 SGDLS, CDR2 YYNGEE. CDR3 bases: TGTGCCAGCAGCGTATTGAGCGGGACCTACAATGAGCAGTTCTTC. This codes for CASSVLSGTYNEQFF.

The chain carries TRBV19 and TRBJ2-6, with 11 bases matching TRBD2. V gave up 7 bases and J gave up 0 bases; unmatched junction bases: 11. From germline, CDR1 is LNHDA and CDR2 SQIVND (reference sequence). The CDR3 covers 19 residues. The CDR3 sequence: CASTPPVGLAGSGANVLTF. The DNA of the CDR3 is TGTGCCAGTACCCCCCCGGTAGGACTAGCGGGCTCTGGGGCCAACGTCCTGACTTTC.

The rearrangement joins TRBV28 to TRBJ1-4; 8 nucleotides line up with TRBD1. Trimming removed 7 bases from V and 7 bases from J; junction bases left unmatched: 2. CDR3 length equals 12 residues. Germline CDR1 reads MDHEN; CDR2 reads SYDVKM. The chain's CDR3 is CASTQGAEKLFF. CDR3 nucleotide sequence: TGTGCCAGCACCCAGGGGGCTGAAAAACTGTTTTTT.

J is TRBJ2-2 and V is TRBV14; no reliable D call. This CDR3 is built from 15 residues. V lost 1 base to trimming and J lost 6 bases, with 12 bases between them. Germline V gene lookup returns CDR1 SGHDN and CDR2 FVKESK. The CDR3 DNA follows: TGTGCCAGCAGCCAAGTGGGTGTCTGGCCCGGGGAGCTGTTTTTT. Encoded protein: CASSQVGVWPGELFF.

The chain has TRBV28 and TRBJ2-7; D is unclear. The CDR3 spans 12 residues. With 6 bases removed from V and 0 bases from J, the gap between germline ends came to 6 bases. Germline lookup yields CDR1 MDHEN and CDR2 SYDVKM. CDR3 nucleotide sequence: TGTGCCAGCAGGCCACCCTCCTACGAGCAGTACTTC. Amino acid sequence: CASRPPSYEQYF.

As DNA, the CDR3 is TGTGCCGGGTCTCATGGGGAGGGCACAGATACGCAGTATTTT. It is translated as CAGSHGEGTDTQYF. The chain is built from TRBV5-4 and TRBJ2-3; tentatively, D is TRBD2 (6 bases). This CDR3 is built from 14 residues. From germline, CDR1 is SGHNT and CDR2 YYREEE (reference sequence). The ends were cut back, 10 bases at V and 1 base at J, with 16 bases in the middle.

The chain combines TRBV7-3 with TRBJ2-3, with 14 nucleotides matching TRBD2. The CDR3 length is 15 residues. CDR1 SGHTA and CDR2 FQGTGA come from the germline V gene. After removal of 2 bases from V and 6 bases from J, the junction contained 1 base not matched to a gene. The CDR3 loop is CASSLGLAGGDTQYF. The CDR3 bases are TGTGCCAGCAGCTTAGGACTAGCGGGGGGCGATACGCAGTATTTT. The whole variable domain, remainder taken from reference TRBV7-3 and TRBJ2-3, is GAGVSQTPSNKVTEKGKYVELRCDPISGHTALYWYRQSLGQGPEFLIYFQGTGAADDSGLPNDRFFAVRPEGSVSTLKIQRTERGDSAVYLCASSLGLAGGDTQYFGPGTRLTVL.

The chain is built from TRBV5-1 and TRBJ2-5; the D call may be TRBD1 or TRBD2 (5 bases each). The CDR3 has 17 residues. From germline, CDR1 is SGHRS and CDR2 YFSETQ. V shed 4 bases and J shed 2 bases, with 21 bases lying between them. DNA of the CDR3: TGCGCCAGCAGCCCCGGGACGCCCGAGGAGTGGCAAGAGACCCAGTACTTC. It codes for CASSPGTPEEWQETQYF.

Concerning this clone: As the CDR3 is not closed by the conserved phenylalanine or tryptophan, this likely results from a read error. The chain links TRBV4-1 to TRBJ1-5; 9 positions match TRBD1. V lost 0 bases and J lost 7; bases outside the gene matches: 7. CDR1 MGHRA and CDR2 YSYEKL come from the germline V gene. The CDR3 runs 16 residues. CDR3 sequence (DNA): TGCGCCAGCAGCCAAGATAGGGGACAGGGTTTCCAGCCCCAGCATCTT. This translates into CASSQDRGQGFQPQHL.

In DNA form, the CDR3 reads TGTGCCATCACCGGACAGGGGAACTATGGCTACACCTTC. Translated: CAITGQGNYGYTF. V is TRBV10-3 and J is TRBJ1-2; TRBD1 matches 9 bases. The CDR3 spans 13 residues. With 7 bases clipped from V and 2 bases from J, the junction kept 2 bases outside the gene matches. CDR1 ENHRY and CDR2 SYGVKD come from the germline V gene.

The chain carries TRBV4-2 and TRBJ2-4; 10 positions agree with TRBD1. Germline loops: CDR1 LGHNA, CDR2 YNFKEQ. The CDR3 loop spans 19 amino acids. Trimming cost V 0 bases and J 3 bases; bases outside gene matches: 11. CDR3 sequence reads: CASSQDGGQGSYVKNIQYF. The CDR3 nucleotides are TGTGCCAGCAGCCAAGATGGGGGACAGGGGAGTTATGTCAAAAACATTCAGTACTTC.

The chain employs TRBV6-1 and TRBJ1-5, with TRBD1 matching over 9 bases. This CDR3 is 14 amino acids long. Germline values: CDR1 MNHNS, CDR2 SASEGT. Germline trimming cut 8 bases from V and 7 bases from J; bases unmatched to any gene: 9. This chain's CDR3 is CASGGTGREQPQHF. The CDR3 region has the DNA TGTGCCAGCGGGGGGACAGGGAGAGAACAGCCCCAGCATTTT.